A selection of T cell receptor beta chains follows, all from one sample in a study of Ad26.COV2.S vaccination and SARS-CoV-2 variants. Clones were read by immunoSEQ multiplex PCR, and TCRdb kept only the in-frame ones, dropping some. The top ten clones hold approximately 1.9% of a sample with fewer than 400,000 clones, 86% of them seen once. Specimen: peripheral blood, collected in a trial of Ad26.COV2.S vaccine versus placebo. The receptors here all came from a person between 18 and 65 years old who received the Ad26.COV2.S COVID-19 vaccine or a placebo. Both conserved end residues are part of each CDR3. A D gene is named only where the DNA matches it firmly. Clone size appears in some rows only: once, few, many, or a class for an expanded clone.

DNA: TGCAGTGCTAGTCCCGGGACGGAAAGCTCCTACGAGCAGTACTTC
CDR3: CSASPGTESSYEQYF
D: NA
size: NA
V: TRBV20-1
J: TRBJ2-7

DNA: TGTGCCAGCTCACGGGCGGGGGCCGGGACTGAAGCTTTCTTT
CDR3: CASSRAGAGTEAFF
D: NA
size: NA
V: TRBV18
J: TRBJ1-1

DNA: TGTGCCAGCCGGGACAGGAACTATGGCTACACCTTC
CDR3: CASRDRNYGYTF
D: TRBD1
size: NA
V: TRBV9
J: TRBJ1-2

DNA: TGTGCCAGCAGCCAAGATCCCCGGGACCGCGATTCACCCCTCCACTTT
CDR3: CASSQDPRDRDSPLHF
D: NA
size: many
V: TRBV3-1/TRBV3-2
J: TRBJ1-6

DNA: TGTGCCAGCAGACGACAGGGGGACACCGGGGAGCTGTTTTTT
CDR3: CASRRQGDTGELFF
D: TRBD1
size: NA
V: TRBV5-4
J: TRBJ2-2

DNA: TGTGCCAGCAGGAATCAGGGGGCGGTCGATGAAAAACTGTTTTTT
CDR3: CASRNQGAVDEKLFF
D: TRBD1
size: NA
V: TRBV4-2
J: TRBJ1-4

DNA: TGTGCCAGCAGCCCCCCAGGGAACTACGAGCAGTACTTC
CDR3: CASSPPGNYEQYF
D: NA
size: NA
V: TRBV6-5
J: TRBJ2-7

DNA: TGTGCCAGCTCACCGGGCATGAACACTGAAGCTTTCTTT
CDR3: CASSPGMNTEAFF
D: NA
size: NA
V: TRBV18
J: TRBJ1-1

DNA: TGTGCCAGCAGCTTAGCTCTAGTACCGGGACAGAACATTCAGTACTTC
CDR3: CASSLALVPGQNIQYF
D: TRBD1
size: NA
V: TRBV7-2
J: TRBJ2-4

DNA: TGCGCCAGCAGCCCCGCAAAGAGGGAGGAGCAGTACTTC
CDR3: CASSPAKREEQYF
D: NA
size: NA
V: TRBV5-1
J: TRBJ2-7

DNA: TGTGCCAGCAGCTTAATGGATGGGAGGAACACTGAAGCTTTCTTT
CDR3: CASSLMDGRNTEAFF
D: NA
size: NA
V: TRBV7-9
J: TRBJ1-1

DNA: TGCGCCAGCAGCTCTACAGGTCTTCTGGAAAAACTGTTTTTT
CDR3: CASSSTGLLEKLFF
D: NA
size: few
V: TRBV5-1
J: TRBJ1-4